Given below is one TCR beta chain in context. Some clones are missing from TCRdb's copy, which holds only in-frame ones; the method was immunoSEQ multiplex PCR. The sample has 150,000 to 200,000 clones; about four fifths are singletons. This entry belongs to a study of blood T cell repertoires in COVID-19. With 5 bases removed from V and 5 bases from J, the gap between germline ends came to 12 bases. The CDR3 loop spans 13 amino acids. Germline lookup yields CDR1 SGHTA and CDR2 FQGTGA. V is TRBV7-3 and J is TRBJ1-1, with D hard to call. This TCR was recovered from a man aged 65 to 85 who had recovered from COVID-19. The sample consisted of peripheral blood. The CDR3: CASSVDFGTEAFF. The CDR3 DNA follows: TGTGCCAGCAGCGTAGACTTCGGGACTGAAGCTTTCTTT.